This T cell receptor (beta chain) was captured by sequencing in a study of T cells in Graves' hyperthyroidism and ophthalmopathy. From RNA transcripts, TCR beta CDR3 regions were amplified. An initial round of RT-PCR targeting the TCR CDR3 relied on the HTBI primer set. TCRdb recomputed calls from the multiplex PCR reads with MiXCR, one row per CDR3 protein. The sample comprises over 400,000 distinct CDR3 sequences, approximately 23% of which are singletons, and around 54% rests with the top ten. The germline gives CDR1 LNHDA, CDR2 SQIVND (reference sequence). The CDR3 contains 16 residues. The V and J ends lost 1 base and 7 bases respectively, with 17 bases between them. Ophthalmopathy patients had Clinical Activity Score at least 3, NOSPECS grade at least 4, duration under 3 months. Exclusion of a patient resulted from uncontrolled infection, other autoimmune disease, pregnancy or lactation. This clonotype has more than one count but fewer than ten.

This rearrangement joins TRBV19 to TRBJ1-5; a possible D gene is TRBD1 (6 bases). This receptor was obtained from an older woman with Graves' ophthalmopathy. The specimen sequenced was blood. As DNA, the CDR3 is TGTGCCAGTAGTATAGGTTGGGGGGCCGAGCGACAGCCCCAGCATTTT. Translating gives CASSIGWGAERQPQHF.